This entry lists 2 T cell receptor beta chains sequenced from one sample in a study of blood T cells in healthy people across ages. With a J-beta primer mix and a sample-barcoded 5' primer, a second PCR ran about 6 to 11 cycles. TCRdb called the 5' RACE reads again in MiXCR, with one record for every CDR3 protein. Among 700,000 or so distinct CDR3 sequences, about a fifth were seen once, and the ten largest hold 20% to 25%. Sequenced input: blood. The receptors originated from a man aged 70-80 years in good health.

The V gene is TRBV28, the J gene TRBJ1-5; 8 bases are a match to TRBD1. Germline V gives CDR1 MDHEN, CDR2 SYDVKM. This CDR3 is built from 15 residues. The ends lost 5 bases at V and 2 bases at J; junction bases unmatched: 5. Written as DNA, the CDR3 is TGTGCCAGCAGTCCGCAACAGGGGGGCAATCAGCCCCAGCATTTT. As protein: CASSPQQGGNQPQHF.

The chain couples TRBV7-2 to TRBJ2-3, with 14 bases identical to TRBD2. V was clipped by 5 bases and J by 1 base; unmatched bases: 5. The germline gives CDR1 SGHTA, CDR2 FQGNSA. This CDR3 is built from 17 residues. The CDR3 nucleotides read TGTGCCAGCAGCCCTCCGGGACTAGCGGGGGGCACAGATACGCAGTATTTT. Protein product: CASSPPGLAGGTDTQYF.